Listed here are 25 T cell receptor beta chains from one sample, sequenced in a study of sequential checkpoint blockade in melanoma. Documented treatment: randomized to nivolumab then ipilimumab (arm A) or the reverse (arm B). Clones were read by immunoSEQ multiplex PCR, and TCRdb kept only the in-frame ones, dropping some. This table has more than 15,000 clones, 85% to 95% appearing once. Sequences were derived from CD8+ T cells sorted from blood (inferred from file names), sampled from a patient given nivolumab and ipilimumab in sequence. These receptors all stem from a human donor with melanoma.

V gene TRBV9 combines with J gene TRBJ1-3, with D perhaps TRBD1 (6 bases). V lost 4 bases and J lost 1, with 12 bases in between. CDR1 is SGDLS, CDR2 YYNGEE, per germline. CDR3 length equals 15 residues. The CDR3 spells CASSTTGMSGNTIYF. In nucleotides, the CDR3 is TGTGCCAGCAGCACCACAGGGATGTCTGGAAACACCATATATTTT.

The CDR3 is CAWSLVGAVGRGYTF. CDR3 coding DNA: TGTGCCTGGAGCCTTGTAGGGGCGGTGGGGAGGGGCTACACCTTC. The V and J genes are TRBV30 and TRBJ1-2; D might be TRBD1 (5 bases). Trimming took 3 bases from V and 8 from J, leaving 22 bases between them. Germline loops: CDR1 GTSNPN, CDR2 SVGIG (reference sequence). CDR3 size: 15 residues. Supplemented by reference TRBV30 and TRBJ1-2, the full variable domain reads SQTIHQWPATLVQPVGSPLSLECTVEGTSNPNLYWYRQAAGRGLQLLFYSVGIGQISSEVPQNLSASRPQDRQFILSSKKLLLSDSGFYLCAWSLVGAVGRGYTFGSGTRLTVV.

J is TRBJ1-4 and V is TRBV7-8; 7 bases match TRBD1. The CDR3 runs to 14 residues. Germline V gives CDR1 SGHVS, CDR2 FQNEAQ. V lost 5 bases and J lost 3; bases outside the gene matches: 3. CDR3 residues: CASSPGQPNEKLFF. CDR3 sequence (DNA): TGTGCCAGCAGCCCGGGACAGCCTAATGAAAAACTGTTTTTT.

This clone came up once. V gene TRBV9 combines with J gene TRBJ1-2; perhaps TRBD1 as D (5 bases). The germline V gene has CDR1 SGDLS and CDR2 YYNGEE. V shed 0 bases and J shed 7 bases, with 19 bases lying between them. The CDR3 runs 16 residues. Here the CDR3 reads CASSVARDSGLGGYTF. The DNA for the CDR3 is TGTGCCAGCAGCGTAGCTCGAGACAGCGGGTTGGGTGGCTACACCTTC.

The chain joins TRBV7-9 to TRBJ1-2, with D possibly matching TRBD1 (6 bases). V was cut by 5 bases and J by 6 bases, with 13 bases left in between. The CDR3 covers 13 residues. The germline V gene encodes CDR1 SEHNR and CDR2 FQNEAQ (reference sequence). This CDR3 is CASSPSGGHGYTF. The CDR3 DNA reads as TGTGCCAGCAGCCCAAGCGGGGGGCATGGCTACACCTTC.

The rearrangement links TRBV10-3 to TRBJ2-7; D may be TRBD1 (6 bases). Trimming shortened V by 2 bases and J by 4 bases, and 9 bases separated the two germline ends. Per the germline V gene, CDR1 is ENHRY and CDR2 is SYGVKD. The CDR3 covers 13 residues. In nucleotides, the CDR3 is TGTGCCATCAGTGAGGCCAGGGGATACGAGCAGTACTTC. Translated, it gives CAISEARGYEQYF.

The chain is built from TRBV7-8 and TRBJ1-1; no definite D call. V was shortened by 4 bases and J by 0 bases, with 12 bases between the two germline ends. CDR1 and CDR2 (germline): SGHVS, FQNEAQ. This CDR3 has 15 amino acids. The CDR3 spells CASSSLVGMNTEAFF. CDR3 DNA: TGTGCCAGCAGCTCCCTGGTCGGTATGAACACTGAAGCTTTCTTT. The variable domain in full, completed from reference TRBV7-8 and TRBJ1-1, reads GAGVSQSPRYKVAKRGQDVALRCDPISGHVSLFWYQQALGQGPEFLTYFQNEAQLDKSGLPSDRFFAERPEGSVSTLKIQRTQQEDSAVYLCASSSLVGMNTEAFFGQGTRLTVV.

This chain joins TRBV27 and TRBJ1-5, with 8 bases that match TRBD1. CDR3 length: 16 residues. Germline V gene sequence: CDR1 MNHEY, CDR2 SMNVEV (reference sequence). V shed 5 bases, J shed 7 bases, and the junction held 13 bases outside the gene matches. CDR3 protein: CASSPSTGEVGQPQHF. The DNA of the CDR3 is TGTGCCAGCAGTCCGTCGACAGGGGAAGTAGGGCAGCCCCAGCATTTT.

The V gene is TRBV30, the J gene TRBJ1-3; possible D gene TRBD1, 5 bases. CDR3 length equals 11 residues. Germline lookup yields CDR1 GTSNPN and CDR2 SVGIG (reference sequence). With 3 bases removed from V and 9 bases from J, the gap between germline ends came to 9 bases. Here the CDR3 reads CAWRQGGTIYF. CDR3 nucleotides: TGTGCCTGGAGGCAGGGCGGCACCATATATTTT.

The chain couples TRBV27 to TRBJ2-7, with D possibly TRBD2 on 6 matching bases. The CDR3 spans 14 residues. Germline CDR1 reads MNHEY; CDR2 reads SMNVEV (reference sequence). Deletions cut 4 bases from V and 6 bases from J, with 16 bases between. CDR3: CASSSGTRSGEQYF. In nucleotides, the CDR3 is TGTGCCAGCAGTTCCGGGACTCGGTCTGGCGAGCAGTACTTC.

This clone was detected once. This chain links TRBV4-3 with TRBJ1-2; weak D call: TRBD1 (6 bases). V was shortened by 2 bases and J by 1 base, with 11 bases between the two germline ends. Germline CDR1 LGHNA, CDR2 YSLEER. The CDR3 has 15 amino acids. The CDR3 sequence is CASSQLRDNNYGYTF. CDR3 nucleotide sequence: TGCGCCAGCAGCCAACTCCGGGACAATAACTATGGCTACACCTTC.

In DNA, the CDR3 is TGTGCCAGCAGCACGGGACAATTGGGGACTGAAGCTTTCTTT. Protein product: CASSTGQLGTEAFF. V is TRBV7-3 and J is TRBJ1-1; tentatively, D is TRBD1 (6 bases). The germline gives CDR1 SGHTA, CDR2 FQGTGA. Deletions cut 5 bases from V and 5 bases from J, with 15 bases between. CDR3 size: 14 residues. The complete variable domain, with remaining parts taken from reference TRBV7-3 and TRBJ1-1, reads GAGVSQTPSNKVTEKGKYVELRCDPISGHTALYWYRQSLGQGPEFLIYFQGTGAADDSGLPNDRFFAVRPEGSVSTLKIQRTERGDSAVYLCASSTGQLGTEAFFGQGTRLTVV.

V is TRBV25-1 and J is TRBJ1-5, with D unresolved. CDR1 MGHDK and CDR2 SYGVNS come from the germline V gene. V gave up 5 bases and J gave up 2 bases, with 13 bases separating them. This CDR3 comprises 15 residues. The chain's CDR3 is CASSSHTQGNQPQHF. Here the CDR3 DNA reads TGTGCCAGCAGTTCTCACACCCAAGGCAATCAGCCCCAGCATTTT.

The V and J genes are TRBV19 and TRBJ1-1; a weak D match, TRBD1 (6 bases). Germline values: CDR1 LNHDA, CDR2 SQIVND (reference sequence). The CDR3 length is 15 residues. Trimming shortened V by 6 bases and J by 3 bases, and 17 bases separated the two germline ends. The CDR3 region has the DNA TGTGCCAGTAGGCCTCTTCGAGCAGGGGACACTGAAGCTTTCTTT. Its translation: CASRPLRAGDTEAFF.

This clone was picked up one time. The chain has TRBV10-2 and TRBJ2-7, with D maybe TRBD1 (6 bases). The V gene's germline CDR1 is WSHSY and CDR2 SAAADI. CDR3 size: 12 residues. The V gene lost 11 bases and the J gene lost 6 bases, with 17 bases spanning the gap. The DNA of the CDR3 is TGCGCCGGGGGCAGGGGAGAGGGCGAGCAGTACTTC. Translating it yields CAGGRGEGEQYF.

This clone has more than one count but fewer than ten. This sequence joins TRBV27 and TRBJ2-7; TRBD1 is a possible D gene (6 bases). The CDR3 length is 15 residues. Germline CDR1 and CDR2: MNHEY and SMNVEV (reference sequence). The germline V and J ends were trimmed by 4 bases and 2 bases, with 15 bases remaining between them. In DNA, the CDR3 is TGTGCCAGCAGTTGGGGGCAGTTCGGGGCCTACGAGCAGTACTTC. This translates into CASSWGQFGAYEQYF.

Concerning this clone: Compared with germline, one end of the junction differs, possibly owing to a read error. J is TRBJ2-7 and V is TRBV29-1; 7 positions agree with TRBD2. CDR1 and CDR2 from the germline V gene are SQVTM and ANQGSEA. This CDR3 has 13 amino acids. The CDR3 sequence: CRVEGGISYEQYF. In DNA, the CDR3 is TGCCGCGTGGAGGGAGGGATCTCCTACGAGCAGTACTTC.

This sequence joins TRBV27 and TRBJ1-5; TRBD1 is a possible D gene (6 bases). Germline CDR1 is MNHEY and CDR2 is SMNVEV (reference sequence). V dropped 7 bases and J dropped 6 bases, with 16 bases sitting between them. The CDR3 runs 14 residues. CDR3 loop: CASTATGSSQPQHF. The CDR3 DNA sequence: TGTGCCAGCACCGCAACAGGGTCTAGTCAGCCCCAGCATTTT.

This chain uses TRBV5-4 with TRBJ1-2, with TRBD1 identical over 10 bases. Germline assignment: CDR1 SGHNT and CDR2 YYREEE (reference sequence). The CDR3 consists of 15 residues. With V trimmed by 2 bases and J by 4 bases, 5 bases remained unmatched. CDR3 nucleotides: TGTGCCAGCAGCTTCGGGACAGGGGCAAGCTATGGCTACACCTTC. This gives the protein CASSFGTGASYGYTF.

The chain carries TRBV16 and TRBJ1-5; TRBD1 is a possible D gene (5 bases). Per germline, CDR1 KGHSY and CDR2 FQNENV. The CDR3 totals 15 residues. Trimming removed 2 bases at V and 0 bases at J, with 8 bases between. CDR3 region: CASSQRQGSNQPQHF. The CDR3 region has the DNA TGTGCCAGCAGCCAAAGGCAGGGTAGCAATCAGCCCCAGCATTTT. The full variable domain, in which reference TRBV16 and TRBJ1-5 provide the parts outside the CDR3, is GEEVAQTPKHLVRGEGQKAKLYCAPIKGHSYVFWYQQVLKNEFKFLISFQNENVFDETGMPKERFSAKCLPNSPCSLEIQATKLEDSAVYFCASSQRQGSNQPQHFGDGTRLSIL.

The chain couples TRBV6-5 to TRBJ1-5, with 7 bases aligning to TRBD1. The CDR3 sequence is 13 residues long. Unmatched junction bases numbered 7, after V lost 8 bases and J lost 6 bases. Germline V CDR1 and CDR2: MNHEY, SVGAGI. DNA for the CDR3: TGTGCCAGCGTCCAGGGGGTAGGTCAGCCCCAGCATTTT. Protein product: CASVQGVGQPQHF.

The rearrangement joins TRBV4-2 to TRBJ2-7; 7 bases map to TRBD2. CDR3 length: 15 amino acids. V was pared by 5 bases and J by 4 bases, with 11 bases of the junction left unmatched. Germline CDR1 is LGHNA and CDR2 is YNFKEQ. The CDR3 loop is CASSMGRELGYEQYF. In nucleotides, the CDR3 is TGTGCCAGCAGCATGGGGCGGGAGCTGGGTTACGAGCAGTACTTC.

This clone was counted a single time. The J gene is TRBJ2-7, the V gene TRBV5-4; no clear D gene. Germline CDR1 reads SGHNT; CDR2 reads YYREEE (reference sequence). V lost 0 bases to trimming and J lost 3 bases, with 7 bases between them. The CDR3 is 13 residues long. The CDR3 coding sequence is TGTGCCAGCAGCTTGGGCCCACACTACGAGCAGTACTTC. Translation: CASSLGPHYEQYF. The full variable domain, its missing parts supplied by reference TRBV5-4 and TRBJ2-7, is ETGVTQSPTHLIKTRGQQVTLRCSSQSGHNTVSWYQQALGQGPQFIFQYYREEENGRGNFPPRFSGLQFPNYSSELNVNALELDDSALYLCASSLGPHYEQYFGPGTRLTVT.

This sequence joins TRBV28 and TRBJ2-7; 15 bases are a match to TRBD2. The V segment lost 10 bases and the J segment 4 bases; nucleotides outside the gene matches: 5. The germline V gene encodes CDR1 MDHEN and CDR2 SYDVKM. CDR3 length: 14 amino acids. CDR3 residues: CATRGLAGGYEQYF. As DNA, the CDR3 is TGTGCCACCAGGGGACTAGCGGGAGGTTACGAGCAGTACTTC. Supplemented by reference TRBV28 and TRBJ2-7, the full variable domain reads DVKVTQSSRYLVKRTGEKVFLECVQDMDHENMFWYRQDPGLGLRLIYFSYDVKMKEKGDIPEGYSVSREKKERFSLILESASTNQTSMYLCATRGLAGGYEQYFGPGTRLTVT.

The chain recombines TRBV10-3 with TRBJ1-2, with D maybe TRBD1 (5 bases). CDR1 and CDR2 from the germline V gene are ENHRY and SYGVKD. Trimming took 3 bases from V and 3 from J, leaving 8 bases between them. The CDR3 is 13 amino acids. The CDR3 is CAISDSRDYGYTF. CDR3 DNA sequence: TGTGCCATCAGTGATTCCAGGGACTATGGCTACACCTTC.